This TCR beta chain was identified in a study of cytomegalovirus exposure and HLA in healthy donors (TCRdb year 2017). Broadly, across the study: According to an earlier analysis of a few hundred of the donors, some 170 million T cells yielded 90 million to 130 million unique TCR beta sequences and more than 250 Gb of sequence data. An early release covering 500 to 750 HLA-typed donors comprised 250 to 350 gigabases of sequencing data and around 86 million unique TCR sequences. Among the roughly 400 genotyped donors, approximately 76% belonged to the genetic ancestry cluster associated with self-reported Caucasian donors. The study was designed to test whether signatures of past pathogen exposure could be identified by cataloging public T cell receptors. Using immunosequencing, the study profiled T cell repertoires from fewer than 700 subjects and related those repertoires to cytomegalovirus serostatus. Besides the first cohort of hundreds of subjects, a separate validation cohort made up of roughly 130 different subjects was used. To predict cytomegalovirus infection status, the study combined high-throughput TCR immunosequencing, statistical association of individual TCRs with disease status, and machine learning. A later analysis re-examined previously published TCR beta repertoires from around 670 donors and added high-resolution HLA genotyping to investigate patterns of TCR occurrence. In the later analysis, no new phenotypic data were used to find candidate immune exposures; instead, reliance was placed on TCR beta sequences and their occurrence across donors. To decide whether each TCR beta V gene segment behaved as functional or pseudogenic, an earlier analysis of some 580 of the donors relied on high-throughput TCR beta sequencing. Donor age, sex, ethnicity and CMV serostatus were compiled alongside the repertoire data. In a later genetic analysis, genome-wide SNP genotypes for about 65% of the 666 donors were used, and that subset was treated as a discovery cohort. All discovery cohort repertoires had been generated using a single sequencing platform. Both class I and class II loci were covered by HLA typing, at four-digit resolution. The number of typed donors differed by locus: about 620-640 for A, B, C, DRB1 and DQB1; 522 for DQA1; 600 to 610 for DPA1; and roughly 470 for DPB1. Because of strong linkage in the cohort, roughly five DR-DQ haplotypes were treated as single units for association and clustering. Among 300 to 500 genotyped donors of the cohort, an average of roughly 230,000 unique TCR beta nucleotide sequences was sequenced per donor, of which 15% to 20% were non-productive. What the authors observed across the whole study: A later genetic analysis associated a missense DCLRE1C variant with V-gene and J-gene trimming of TCR beta chains, and an independent cohort replicated the association. Only TCR beta chains were sequenced in this cohort, and the absence of alpha or paired-chain data limited detectable features. The study gave a list of 150 to 200 TCR beta chains associated with cytomegalovirus. Because counts were too low, approximately 18 rarely observed V segments, including chromosome 9 orphons, were excluded from the earlier analysis of 587 of the donors. In a later analysis, most CMV-associated TCR beta chains were found to appear HLA-restricted, with HLA associations seemingly driven largely by CMV exposure. The authors suggested that the approach could potentially be extended to other disease states and immunological phenotypes. A further reported finding was that TCR beta sequences accurately predicted the HLA-A and HLA-B alleles for most subjects in the first cohort. In vitro tests confirmed that a few of the cytomegalovirus-associated TCR beta chains recognize cytomegalovirus antigens. Sequencing depth was assumed to be roughly uniform across donors in the presence/absence analyses, though that assumption may not hold. The sequencing pipeline was judged likely to have produced a cluster of highly shared sequence variants as a technical artifact. The only immune exposure information available for the cohort was CMV serostatus. Strong co-occurrence of HLA alleles, especially DR and DQ, made assigning TCR associations to individual alleles difficult. HLA typing was unavailable for some donors at each locus, so association tests used only the typed subset. Several of the top co-occurrence clusters appeared to be linked to parvovirus B19, influenza, CMV and Epstein-Barr virus, according to a later analysis. In a later genetic analysis, fewer N-insertions in productive TCRs were reported among donors in an Asian-associated ancestry cluster than the 666-donor mean. In both the original and validation cohorts, the classifier was reported to diagnose cytomegalovirus status with high specificity and sensitivity. A later analysis found that HLA-associated TCR beta chains were more clonally expanded and had lower generation probabilities than equally common non-associated chains. While some public TCRs were present in many individuals, most TCR sequences turned up only very rarely across donors. According to a later analysis, TCR association rates differed among HLA loci, with DRB1 alleles showing the most associated TCRs and HLA-C alleles showing the fewest. Correlated functional status among segregating V segments might reflect linkage disequilibrium, but an unknown experimental factor could not be ruled out. A later analysis associated 16,951 TCR beta sequences with specific HLA alleles at a false discovery rate of 0.05. Broadly in line with IMGT annotations, most TCR beta V segments showed up in productive rearrangements about 90% or about 30% of the time in an earlier analysis of approximately 600 of the donors.

The library was built by means of the immunoSEQ multiplex PCR assay. For the multiplex PCR, a mixture combining 60 forward primers for TCR Vbeta segments and 13 reverse primers for TCR Jbeta segments was used. Amplification of the CDR3 region of rearranged TCR beta genes was performed with a multiplex PCR assay on genomic DNA. Amplified TCR beta libraries were sequenced as 87-base-pair reads on the Illumina HiSeq System. The authors' pipeline ran thus. In a later analysis, tens of millions of unique TCR beta chains were counted across the approximately 620 repertoires, and about 10 million of these chains were shared by at least two donors. Raw reads were error-corrected and collapsed into unique sequences with a nearest-neighbor algorithm that merged closely related sequences to remove PCR and sequencing errors. To assign V, D and J gene segments, CDR3 sequences were aligned to IMGT reference sequences. For a sequence to be retained, a match of at least six nucleotides was required to both a V gene segment and a J gene segment. Rearrangements were classified as productive when the CDR3 lacked stop codons and remained in frame with V and J, and all other rearrangements were classified as non-productive. Following IMGT convention, CDR3 was defined as the stretch from the second conserved V-encoded cysteine up to the conserved J-encoded phenylalanine. The earlier analysis of about 590 of the donors excluded sequences that lacked an unambiguous match to a single V gene segment. An earlier analysis of almost 600 of the donors classified V segments as functional when productive rearrangements were above 56.7% and as segregating when the standard deviation between donors was above 5%. A statistical classification framework was built to diagnose cytomegalovirus status from the catalog of TCR beta chain sequences. A later analysis assigned V and J genes by comparing TCR nucleotide sequences with IMGT/GENE-DB human TR gene sequences. In a later analysis, CDR3 sequences and most-parsimonious VDJ recombination scenarios were assigned using the TCRdist pipeline. A later analysis defined each TCR beta chain by its CDR3 amino acid sequence plus V-gene family, and excluded reads lacking a unique V-gene family. A later analysis removed roughly 590 highly shared, low-generation-probability nucleotide sequences to deal with suspected cross-contamination and a sequencing artifact. For each public chain, a later analysis derived a clonal expansion index from normalized ranks of inferred template counts within each repertoire. In a later analysis, generation probabilities were computed with a VDJ recombination model fitted to out-of-frame rearrangements, and the resulting probabilities were checked against IGoR. In a later analysis, TCR-TCR, TCR-HLA and TCR-CMV co-occurrence was scored with hypergeometric tests, and a repertoire-size bias correction was applied to TCR pairs. In a later analysis, false discovery rates were estimated by permuting HLA or CMV assignments 20 times. In a later analysis, co-occurring TCRs were grouped using DBSCAN, and TCRdist sequence similarity was added for clustering within HLA-allele-positive subsets. Repertoires with fewer than 30,000 or more than 120,000 public chains, plus five repertoires with anomalous nucleotide sharing, were excluded from co-occurrence clustering. TCRdb stores this immuneACCESS table with in-frame sequences only. Part of the clones is absent; in the studies checked, under half of the shortfall reflects unresolved V genes, and no reason is known for the rest. The V and J calls and clone size are taken from that table; D and trimming were inferred from the DNA. For this sample there are about 100,000 clones; around 75% appear just once. The ten top clones hold 13% to 15% of the sample.

The cohort consisted of more than 650 healthy bone marrow donors. At the time of sampling, every cohort member was nominally healthy, though immune exposures that went unrecorded were likely present. The donor was CMV seropositive and was included in the group of some 290 seropositive cohort members. A peripheral blood sample was provided by each donor, and peripheral blood mononuclear cells were used for TCR beta sequencing. Genomic DNA was extracted from the blood cell samples with the Qiagen DNeasy Blood Extraction Kit. Details on this clone: Its antigen is currently not known. Base qualities are not at hand, and no much larger clone is one base apart.

This receptor was identified in a male donor in good health and CMV-seropositive. The sequenced material came from PBMCs.

The DNA reads TGTGCCAGCTCACCTGGGGCAGTGGGTACAGATACGCAGTATTTT. Its translation is CASSPGAVGTDTQYF. The V and J genes are TRBV18 and TRBJ2-3, with TRBD1 perhaps the D gene, on 5 matching bases. As encoded in the germline V gene, CDR1 is KGHSH while CDR2 is LQKENI. The germline ends are 13 bases apart after V is trimmed by 3 bases and J by 3 bases. The CDR3 sequence holds 15 residues, the cysteine and phenylalanine included. Only CDR3 DNA is held: 45 bases, read in frame from base 1.